The rows below give T cell receptor beta chains drawn from one sample of a study of tumor and adjacent non-tumor tissue in lung cancer. One entry per CDR3 protein results from TCRdb running MiXCR on the multiplex PCR reads. The sample lists 60,000 to 100,000 distinct CDR3 sequences, less than 85% occurring once. The sequenced sample was distant non-tumor lung tissue. The source is a man in his 70s with non-small cell lung cancer. Each CDR3 is given with its conserved first and last residue. A D gene is named only where the DNA matches it firmly. Size is omitted from some rows. Given values are once, few, many or a class for expanded clones.

J gene | V gene | D gene | clone size | CDR3 DNA | CDR3 protein
TRBJ1-1 | TRBV29-1 | . | large | TGCAGCGTTGTGGCGGAGAGGCCTGAAGCTTTCTTT | CSVVAERPEAFF
TRBJ2-4 | TRBV6-2/TRBV6-3 | . | few | TGTGTCACCGTGCTAAGTCTAGCCAAAAACATTCGGTACTTC | CVTVLSLAKNIRYF
TRBJ2-7 | TRBV12-3/TRBV12-4 | TRBD2 | . | TGTGCCAGCAGTTACACTAGCGGGAGGCCCTACAAGCAGTACTTC | CASSYTSGRPYKQYF
TRBJ2-1 | TRBV4-2 | . | . | TGTGCCAACAGCCAGAAGGTAAACGAAGGTAGACGGGAGCAGTTCTTC | CANSQKVNEGRREQFF
TRBJ1-2 | TRBV29-1 | . | . | TGCAGCGATATCCCCTGTCAATCCTCGGGAGAAGATGGCTACACCTTC | CSDIPCQSSGEDGYTF
TRBJ2-1 | TRBV12-3/TRBV12-4 | TRBD1 | . | TGTGCCATCAACCAGGACAGGACACATCTTAATGAGCAGTTCTTC | CAINQDRTHLNEQFF
TRBJ2-5 | TRBV18 | TRBD1 | . | TGTGCCAGCTCACCACAGGCAGGGGGCCAAGAGACCCAGTACTTC | CASSPQAGGQETQYF
TRBJ2-6 | TRBV28 | TRBD1 | . | TGTGCCAGCAGTTTACAGTGGGGACAGAGCTCTGAAGCCAACGTCCTGACTTTC | CASSLQWGQSSEANVLTF
TRBJ1-1 | TRBV29-1 | . | . | TGCAGCGCCCAAACAACTAGGGGACATAGTCGGTCTTTTTTT | CSAQTTRGHSRSFF
TRBJ1-1 | TRBV11-3 | . | . | TGTGCCAGTAGCTTAGACTGGGCTTTCACGACTGAAGCTTTCTTT | CASSLDWAFTTEAFF
TRBJ2-1 | TRBV20-1 | . | . | TGCAGTGCTTCGGATCCCAAGACAGGATACAATGAGCAGTTCTTC | CSASDPKTGYNEQFF